This passage covers 4 T cell receptor beta chains from one sample sequenced in a study of lymphopenia after photon versus proton radiotherapy. Profiling relied on immunoSEQ multiplex PCR, and the TCRdb table lists in-frame clones only, not all of them. The top ten clones hold roughly 4.7% of a sample with 150,000 to 200,000 clones, less than 90% of them seen once. This material consisted of peripheral blood, taken from a patient treated with photon-based radiotherapy. These receptors were collected from a man in his fifties with gastric cancer.

The chain couples TRBV25-1 to TRBJ2-1, with D possibly matching TRBD1 (5 bases). Per the germline V gene, CDR1 is MGHDK and CDR2 is SYGVNS. The CDR3 totals 17 residues. V lost 1 base and J 3 bases, leaving 16 bases between the germline ends. The CDR3 coding sequence is TGTGCCAGCAGTGAATCGATAGGGGCCACCTTCTACAATGAGCAGTTCTTC. It specifies CASSESIGATFYNEQFF.

The chain joins TRBV7-6 to TRBJ1-3; no clear D gene. This CDR3 has 15 amino acids. Germline V CDR1 and CDR2: SGHVS, FNYEAQ. Trimming removed 4 bases from V and 0 bases from J, with 10 bases in between. CDR3 sequence: CASSSPRSSGNTIYF. Written as DNA, the CDR3 is TGTGCCAGCAGCTCCCCCAGGAGCTCTGGAAACACCATATATTTT.

This clone was detected a few times. The chain joins TRBV6-4 to TRBJ2-2; D perhaps matches TRBD1 (5 bases). Germline values: CDR1 MRHNA, CDR2 SNTAGT. This CDR3 contains 14 residues. V was trimmed by 6 bases and J by 6 bases, leaving 14 bases between them. This CDR3 is CASRGVSTAGELFF. DNA for the CDR3: TGTGCCAGCAGAGGGGTCTCTACAGCCGGGGAGCTGTTTTTT.

This clone occurred once. Other DNA sequences of this sample code for an identical CDR3. The J gene is TRBJ2-1, the V gene TRBV18; 10 bases agree with TRBD2. Losses at the gene ends were 3 bases for V and 4 bases for J; bases not matched to a gene: 6. The CDR3 covers 16 residues. Germline CDR1 is KGHSH and CDR2 is LQKENI. The CDR3 loop reads CASSPPGLAVYNEQFF. In DNA form, the CDR3 reads TGTGCCAGCTCACCTCCTGGACTAGCGGTGTACAATGAGCAGTTCTTC.